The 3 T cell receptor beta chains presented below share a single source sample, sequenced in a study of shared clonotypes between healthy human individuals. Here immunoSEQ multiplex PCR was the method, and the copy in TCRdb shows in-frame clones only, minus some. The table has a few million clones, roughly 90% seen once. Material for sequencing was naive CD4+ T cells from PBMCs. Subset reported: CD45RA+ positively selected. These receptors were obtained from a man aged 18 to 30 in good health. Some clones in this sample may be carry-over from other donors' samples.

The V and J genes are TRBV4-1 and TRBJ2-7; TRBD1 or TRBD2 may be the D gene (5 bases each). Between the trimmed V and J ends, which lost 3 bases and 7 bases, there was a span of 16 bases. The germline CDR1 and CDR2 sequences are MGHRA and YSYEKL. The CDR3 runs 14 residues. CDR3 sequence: CASSHGVMGREQYF. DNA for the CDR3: TGCGCCAGCAGCCACGGGGTAATGGGGCGGGAGCAGTACTTC.

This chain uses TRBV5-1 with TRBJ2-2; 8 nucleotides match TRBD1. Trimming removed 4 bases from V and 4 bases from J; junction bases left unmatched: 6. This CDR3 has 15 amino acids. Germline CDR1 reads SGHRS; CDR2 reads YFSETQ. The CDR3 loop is CASSPQGAATGELFF. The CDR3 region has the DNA TGCGCCAGCAGCCCTCAGGGGGCAGCCACCGGGGAGCTGTTTTTT.

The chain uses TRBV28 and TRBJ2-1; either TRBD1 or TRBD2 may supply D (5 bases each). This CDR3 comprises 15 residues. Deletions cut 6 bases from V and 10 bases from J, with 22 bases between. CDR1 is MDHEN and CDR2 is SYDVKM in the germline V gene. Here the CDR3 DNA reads TGTGCCAGCAGCCGCTCCCCGGGGCTAGCACGAGAGCAGTTCTTC. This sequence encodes CASSRSPGLAREQFF.